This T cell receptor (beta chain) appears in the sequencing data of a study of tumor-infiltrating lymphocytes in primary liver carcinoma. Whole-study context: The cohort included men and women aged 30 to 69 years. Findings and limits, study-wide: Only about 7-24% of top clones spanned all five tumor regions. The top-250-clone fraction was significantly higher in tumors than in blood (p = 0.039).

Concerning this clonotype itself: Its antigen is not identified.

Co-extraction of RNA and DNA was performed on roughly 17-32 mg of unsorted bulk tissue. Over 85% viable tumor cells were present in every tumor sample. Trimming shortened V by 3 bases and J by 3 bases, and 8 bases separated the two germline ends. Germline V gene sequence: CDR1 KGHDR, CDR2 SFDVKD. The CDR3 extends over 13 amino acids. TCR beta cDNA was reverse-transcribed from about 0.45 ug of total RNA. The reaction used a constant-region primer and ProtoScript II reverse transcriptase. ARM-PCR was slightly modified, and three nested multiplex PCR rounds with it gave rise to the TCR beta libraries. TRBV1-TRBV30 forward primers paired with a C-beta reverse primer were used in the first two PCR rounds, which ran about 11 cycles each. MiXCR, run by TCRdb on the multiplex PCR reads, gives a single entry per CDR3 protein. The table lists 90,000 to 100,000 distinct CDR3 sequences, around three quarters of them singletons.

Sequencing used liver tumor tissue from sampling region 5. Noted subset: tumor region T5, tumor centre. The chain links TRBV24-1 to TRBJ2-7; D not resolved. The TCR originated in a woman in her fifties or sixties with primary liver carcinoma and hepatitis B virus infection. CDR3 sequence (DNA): TGTGCCACCAGTGATCCAAACTACTACGAGCAGTACTTC. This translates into CATSDPNYYEQYF.